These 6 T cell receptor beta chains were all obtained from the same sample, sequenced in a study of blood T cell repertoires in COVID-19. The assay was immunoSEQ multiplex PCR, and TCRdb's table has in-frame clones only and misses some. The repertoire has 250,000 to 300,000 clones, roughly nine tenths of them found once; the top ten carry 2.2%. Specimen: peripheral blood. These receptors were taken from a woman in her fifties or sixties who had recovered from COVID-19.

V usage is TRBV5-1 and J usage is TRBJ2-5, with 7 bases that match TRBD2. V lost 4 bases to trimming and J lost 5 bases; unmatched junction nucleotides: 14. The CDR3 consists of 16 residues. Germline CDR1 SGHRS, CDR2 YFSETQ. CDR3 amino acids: CASSRGSGDFEETQYF. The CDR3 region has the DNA TGCGCCAGCAGCCGCGGGAGCGGGGATTTTGAGGAGACCCAGTACTTC.

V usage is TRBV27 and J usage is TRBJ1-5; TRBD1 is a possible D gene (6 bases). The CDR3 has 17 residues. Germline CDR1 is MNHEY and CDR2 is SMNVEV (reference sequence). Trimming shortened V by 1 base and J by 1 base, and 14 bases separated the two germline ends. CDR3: CASSLFWDKSSNQPQHF. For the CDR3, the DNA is TGTGCCAGCAGTTTATTCTGGGACAAATCAAGCAATCAGCCCCAGCATTTT.

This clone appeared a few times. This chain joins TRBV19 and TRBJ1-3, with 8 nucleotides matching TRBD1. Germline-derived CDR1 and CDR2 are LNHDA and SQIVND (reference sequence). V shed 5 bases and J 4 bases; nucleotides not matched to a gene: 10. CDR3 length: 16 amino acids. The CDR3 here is CASSFQGARGGNTIYF. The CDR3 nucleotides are TGTGCCAGTAGTTTCCAGGGGGCAAGAGGGGGAAACACCATATATTTT. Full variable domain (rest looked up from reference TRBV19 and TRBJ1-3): DGGITQSPKYLFRKEGQNVTLSCEQNLNHDAMYWYRQDPGQGLRLIYYSQIVNDFQKGDIAEGYSVSREKKESFPLTVTSAQKNPTAFYLCASSFQGARGGNTIYFGEGSWLTVV.

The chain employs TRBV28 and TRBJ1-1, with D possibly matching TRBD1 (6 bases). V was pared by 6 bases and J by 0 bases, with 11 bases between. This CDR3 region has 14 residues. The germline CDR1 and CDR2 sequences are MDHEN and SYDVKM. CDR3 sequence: CASSPGAMNTEAFF. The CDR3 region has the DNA TGTGCCAGCAGCCCAGGGGCGATGAACACTGAAGCTTTCTTT.

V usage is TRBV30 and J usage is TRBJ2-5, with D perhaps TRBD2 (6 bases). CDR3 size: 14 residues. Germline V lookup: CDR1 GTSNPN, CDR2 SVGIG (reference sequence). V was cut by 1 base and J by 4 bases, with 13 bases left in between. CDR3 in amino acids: CAWSAAGSPETQYF. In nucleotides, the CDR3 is TGTGCCTGGAGTGCAGCGGGTAGCCCAGAGACCCAGTACTTC.

The CDR3 sequence is CASSLNRQETQYF. CDR3 nucleotides: TGTGCCAGCTCACTTAATAGACAAGAGACCCAGTACTTC. The chain is built from TRBV18 and TRBJ2-5; D remains unclear. Germline CDR1 KGHSH, CDR2 LQKENI. V lost 4 bases to trimming and J lost 2 bases, with 8 bases between them. The CDR3 has 13 amino acids.